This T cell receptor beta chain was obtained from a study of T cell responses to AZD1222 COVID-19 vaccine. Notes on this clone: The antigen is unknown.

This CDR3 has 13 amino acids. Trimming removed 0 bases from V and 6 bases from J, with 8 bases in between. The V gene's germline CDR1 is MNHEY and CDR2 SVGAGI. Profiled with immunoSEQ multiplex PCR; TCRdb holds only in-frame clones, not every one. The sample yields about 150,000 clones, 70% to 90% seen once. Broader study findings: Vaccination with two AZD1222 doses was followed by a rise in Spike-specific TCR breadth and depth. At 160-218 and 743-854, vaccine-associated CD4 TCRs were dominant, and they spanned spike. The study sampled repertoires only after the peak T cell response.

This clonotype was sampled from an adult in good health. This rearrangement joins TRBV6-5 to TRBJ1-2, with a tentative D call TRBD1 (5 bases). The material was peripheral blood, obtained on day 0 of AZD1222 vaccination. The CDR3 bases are TGTGCCAGCAGTTACTCGGGGGTCGATGGCTACACCTTC. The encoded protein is CASSYSGVDGYTF.